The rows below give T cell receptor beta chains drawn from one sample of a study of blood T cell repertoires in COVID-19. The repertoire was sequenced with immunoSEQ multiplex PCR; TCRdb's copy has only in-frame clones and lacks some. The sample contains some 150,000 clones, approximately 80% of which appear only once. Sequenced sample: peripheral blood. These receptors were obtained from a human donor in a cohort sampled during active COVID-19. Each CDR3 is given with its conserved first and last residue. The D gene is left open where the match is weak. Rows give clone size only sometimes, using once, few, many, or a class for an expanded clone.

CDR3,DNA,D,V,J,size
CASSQINRRGNTIYF,TGTGCCAGCAGCCAGATCAACCGTAGAGGAAACACCATATATTTT,-,TRBV4-2,TRBJ1-3,-
CASLQRGAERQPQHF,TGTGCCAGCCTCCAGCGGGGGGCTGAGCGTCAGCCCCAGCATTTT,-,TRBV6-5,TRBJ1-5,-
CASSLERLAGVGEQFF,TGTGCCAGCAGCCTTGAGAGACTAGCGGGAGTGGGTGAGCAGTTCTTC,TRBD2,TRBV3-1/TRBV3-2,TRBJ2-1,-
CASSHPAGETQYF,TGTGCCAGCAGCCACCCAGCCGGGGAGACCCAGTACTTC,-,TRBV5-4,TRBJ2-5,-
CASRPGQGPNTEAFF,TGCGCCAGCAGACCTGGACAGGGACCGAACACTGAAGCTTTCTTT,TRBD1,TRBV4-1,TRBJ1-1,once
CASMLSQFTEAFF,TGTGCCAGCATGCTTTCTCAGTTCACTGAAGCTTTCTTT,-,TRBV2,TRBJ1-1,few
CASSAFGGADNEKLFF,TGTGCCAGCAGTGCTTTTGGGGGGGCTGATAATGAAAAACTGTTTTTT,-,TRBV2,TRBJ1-4,-
CASSLDRGNEQFF,TGTGCCAGCAGCTTAGACAGGGGTAATGAGCAGTTCTTC,TRBD1,TRBV7-7,TRBJ2-1,once
CATSDLNGGQETQYF,TGTGCCACCAGTGATTTGAACGGGGGCCAAGAGACCCAGTACTTC,-,TRBV24-1,TRBJ2-5,-
CASSSYRGGEKLFF,TGTGCCAGCAGCTCCTACAGGGGTGGGGAAAAACTGTTTTTT,TRBD1,TRBV7-9,TRBJ1-4,-
CASRGSLEETQYF,TGTGCCAGCCGCGGGAGCCTGGAAGAGACCCAGTACTTC,TRBD2,TRBV5-4,TRBJ2-5,-
CAISVQGEGYTF,TGTGCCATCAGTGTTCAGGGGGAAGGCTACACCTTC,TRBD1,TRBV10-3,TRBJ1-2,-
CASSQRAGPLRWYNEQFF,TGTGCCAGCAGCCAAAGAGCGGGGCCCCTACGATGGTACAATGAGCAGTTCTTC,TRBD2,TRBV4-2,TRBJ2-1,once
CASSPGLRAGELFF,TGTGCCAGCAGCCCGGGACTTAGGGCCGGGGAGCTGTTTTTT,-,TRBV5-6,TRBJ2-2,once
CASSLEGNSPLHF,TGTGCCAGCAGCTTAGAGGGGAATTCACCCCTCCACTTT,-,TRBV7-2,TRBJ1-6,-
CATSRGPNTGELFF,TGTGCCACCAGCAGGGGGCCGAACACCGGGGAGCTGTTTTTT,TRBD1,TRBV10-3,TRBJ2-2,-
CASSVGLYTGELFF,TGTGCCAGCAGCGTCGGACTTTACACCGGGGAGCTGTTTTTT,-,TRBV5-4,TRBJ2-2,-
CASSPGTGTDTQYF,TGTGCCAGCAGCCCAGGGACAGGAACAGATACGCAGTATTTT,TRBD1,TRBV4-2,TRBJ2-3,-
CASTGAVGGRESNYGYTF,TGTGCCAGCACCGGGGCCGTGGGGGGACGGGAGTCCAACTATGGCTACACCTTC,-,TRBV21-1,TRBJ1-2,-
CAIKSGTSARGELFF,TGTGCCATTAAATCCGGGACTAGCGCTCGAGGGGAGCTGTTTTTT,TRBD2,TRBV10-3,TRBJ2-2,-
CASSEGSGLNTEAFF,TGTGCCAGCAGTGAAGGGTCGGGGTTGAACACTGAAGCTTTCTTT,-,TRBV2,TRBJ1-1,-
CASGGEGQPQHF,TGTGCCAGTGGGGGGGAAGGTCAGCCCCAGCATTTT,-,TRBV19,TRBJ1-5,once
CASSPSPGTNYEQYF,TGTGCCAGCAGCCCTTCTCCCGGGACAAACTACGAGCAGTACTTC,-,TRBV11-2,TRBJ2-7,-
CASSITGSSSYNSPLHF,TGTGCCAGTAGTATCACCGGGTCGAGCTCCTATAATTCACCCCTCCACTTT,-,TRBV19,TRBJ1-6,once
CASSPGTTYNEQFF,TGCGCCAGCAGCCCCGGGACTACCTACAATGAGCAGTTCTTC,TRBD2,TRBV5-1,TRBJ2-1,-
CASSLAGSGNTIYF,TGTGCCAGCAGCTTAGCGGGCTCTGGAAACACCATATATTTT,-,TRBV11-3,TRBJ1-3,-
CSVEGFGGGPPDTQYF,TGCAGCGTTGAAGGCTTTGGCGGGGGCCCCCCAGATACGCAGTATTTT,-,TRBV29-1,TRBJ2-3,-
CASSAGSRGGNEQFF,TGTGCCAGCAGTGCTGGGTCCCGGGGTGGCAATGAGCAGTTCTTC,-,TRBV6-4,TRBJ2-1,few
CASSLFMSGSPLHF,TGCGCCAGCAGCTTGTTTATGAGTGGTTCACCCCTCCACTTT,-,TRBV5-1,TRBJ1-6,-
CASSPATGGFYGYTF,TGTGCCAGTAGTCCAGCGACAGGGGGCTTCTATGGCTACACCTTC,TRBD1,TRBV19,TRBJ1-2,-
CASSDNRATYGYTF,TGTGCCAGCAGTGACAACAGGGCCACCTATGGCTACACCTTC,-,TRBV6-1,TRBJ1-2,-
CASSPSTGGSYEQYF,TGTGCCAGCAGCCCGTCGACAGGAGGCTCTTACGAGCAGTACTTC,-,TRBV7-8,TRBJ2-7,-
CASSRPGILNNQPQHF,TGCGCCAGCAGCCGCCCAGGCATATTGAACAATCAGCCCCAGCATTTT,-,TRBV4-1,TRBJ1-5,-
CASSFHRGVGTDTQYF,TGTGCCAGCAGCTTTCACAGGGGGGTAGGAACAGATACGCAGTATTTT,TRBD1,TRBV3-1/TRBV3-2,TRBJ2-3,-
CSVEGEKAPDTQYF,TGCAGCGTTGAGGGCGAGAAAGCCCCAGATACGCAGTATTTT,-,TRBV29-1,TRBJ2-3,-
CASSIAGISNQPQHF,TGTGCCAGTAGTATCGCCGGGATTAGCAATCAGCCCCAGCATTTT,-,TRBV19,TRBJ1-5,-
CASSLGSGRGADTQYF,TGTGCCAGTAGTTTGGGCAGCGGGAGAGGTGCAGATACGCAGTATTTT,TRBD2,TRBV19,TRBJ2-3,-
CASSWRRAGGLETQYF,TGTGCCAGCAGCTGGCGCCGGGCGGGGGGGCTGGAGACCCAGTACTTC,TRBD2,TRBV5-4,TRBJ2-5,-
CAGNTGRETQYF,TGTGCTGGAAACACGGGGAGAGAGACCCAGTACTTC,-,TRBV30,TRBJ2-5,-
CASSRDSETQYF,TGTGCCAGCAGTCGCGACTCGGAGACCCAGTACTTC,-,TRBV6-5,TRBJ2-5,once
CASRRAVNTGELFF,TGTGCCAGCCGGAGGGCGGTCAACACCGGGGAGCTGTTTTTT,-,TRBV7-2,TRBJ2-2,once
CASSYSRQGKRSGFGYTF,TGTGCCAGCAGTTACAGCCGACAGGGAAAAAGATCAGGTTTCGGCTACACCTTC,TRBD1,TRBV6-2/TRBV6-3,TRBJ1-2,-
CASSVDRNTEAFF,TGTGCCAGCAGCGTCGACAGGAACACTGAAGCTTTCTTT,-,TRBV9,TRBJ1-1,once
CASSQGTARTEAFF,TGCGCCAGCAGCCAAGGGACAGCTCGCACTGAAGCTTTCTTT,-,TRBV4-1,TRBJ1-1,-
CASSLTQPRTGANYGYTF,TGTGCCAGCAGCTTAACGCAGCCCCGGACAGGGGCCAACTATGGCTACACCTTC,TRBD1,TRBV7-2,TRBJ1-2,-
CASSPTSTDTQYF,TGTGCCAGCAGCCCCACTAGCACAGATACGCAGTATTTT,-,TRBV5-4,TRBJ2-3,-